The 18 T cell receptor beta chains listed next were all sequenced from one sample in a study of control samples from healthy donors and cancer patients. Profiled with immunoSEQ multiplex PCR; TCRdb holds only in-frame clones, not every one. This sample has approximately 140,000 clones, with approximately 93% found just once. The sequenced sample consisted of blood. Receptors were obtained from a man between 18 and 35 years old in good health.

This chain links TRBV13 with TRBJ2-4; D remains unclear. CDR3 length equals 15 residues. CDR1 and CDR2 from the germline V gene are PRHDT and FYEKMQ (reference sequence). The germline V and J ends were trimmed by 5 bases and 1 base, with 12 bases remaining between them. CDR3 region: CASSQGKNAKNIQYF. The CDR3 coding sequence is TGTGCCAGCAGCCAAGGGAAGAACGCCAAAAACATTCAGTACTTC.

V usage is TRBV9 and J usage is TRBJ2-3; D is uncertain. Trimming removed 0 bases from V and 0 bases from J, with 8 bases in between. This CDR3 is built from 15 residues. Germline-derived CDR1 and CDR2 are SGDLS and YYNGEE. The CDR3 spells CASSVGPLSTDTQYF. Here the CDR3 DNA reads TGTGCCAGCAGCGTAGGTCCGTTAAGCACAGATACGCAGTATTTT.

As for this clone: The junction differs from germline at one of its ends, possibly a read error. As DNA, the CDR3 is TGTGCTAGCAGCACCCGGGAGAACACTGAAGCTTTCTTT. It encodes CASSTRENTEAFF. This chain joins TRBV7-7 and TRBJ1-1, with D unresolved. Looked up from germline, CDR1 is SSHAT and CDR2 is FNYEAQ (reference sequence). The length of the CDR3 is 13 residues.

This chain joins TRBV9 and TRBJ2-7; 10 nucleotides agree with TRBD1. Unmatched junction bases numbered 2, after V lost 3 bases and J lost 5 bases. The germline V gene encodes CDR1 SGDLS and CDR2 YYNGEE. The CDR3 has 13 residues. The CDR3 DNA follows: TGTGCCAGCAGCGCCGGACAGGGGGACGAGCAGTACTTC. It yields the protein CASSAGQGDEQYF. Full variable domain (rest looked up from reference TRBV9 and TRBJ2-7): DSGVTQTPKHLITATGQRVTLRCSPRSGDLSVYWYQQSLDQGLQFLIQYYNGEERAKGNILERFSAQQFPDLHSELNLSSLELGDSALYFCASSAGQGDEQYFGPGTRLTVT.

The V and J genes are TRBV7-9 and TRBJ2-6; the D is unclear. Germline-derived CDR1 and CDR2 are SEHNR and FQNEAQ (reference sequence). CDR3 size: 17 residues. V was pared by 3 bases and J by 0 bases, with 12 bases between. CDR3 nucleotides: TGTGCCAGCAGCTTGGCTGTTGCGACCTCTGGGGCCAACGTCCTGACTTTC. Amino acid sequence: CASSLAVATSGANVLTF.

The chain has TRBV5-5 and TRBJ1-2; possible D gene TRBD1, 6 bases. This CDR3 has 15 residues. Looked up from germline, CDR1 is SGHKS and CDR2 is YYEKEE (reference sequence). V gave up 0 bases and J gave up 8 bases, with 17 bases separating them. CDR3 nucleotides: TGTGCCAGCAGCTTGGCTGGACAGCCGGGCGCCGGCTACACCTTC. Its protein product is CASSLAGQPGAGYTF.

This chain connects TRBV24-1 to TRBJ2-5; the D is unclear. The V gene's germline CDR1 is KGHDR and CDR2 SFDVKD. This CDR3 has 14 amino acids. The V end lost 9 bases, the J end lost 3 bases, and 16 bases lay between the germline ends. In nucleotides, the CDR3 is TGTGCCACCTTGATTCCGGATTCTGAAGAGACCCAGTACTTC. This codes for CATLIPDSEETQYF.

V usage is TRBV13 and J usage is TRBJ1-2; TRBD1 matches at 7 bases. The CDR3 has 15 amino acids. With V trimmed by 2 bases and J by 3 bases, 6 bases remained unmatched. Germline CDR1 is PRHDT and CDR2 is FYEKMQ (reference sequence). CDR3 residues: CASSLYRGRDYGYTF. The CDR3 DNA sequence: TGTGCCAGCAGCTTATACAGGGGTAGGGACTATGGCTACACCTTC.

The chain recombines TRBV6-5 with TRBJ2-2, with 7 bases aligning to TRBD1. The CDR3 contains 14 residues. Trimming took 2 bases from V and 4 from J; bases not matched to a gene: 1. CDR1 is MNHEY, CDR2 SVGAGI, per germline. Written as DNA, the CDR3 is TGTGCCAGCAGTTACAGGGGGCGCACCGGGGAGCTGTTTTTT. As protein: CASSYRGRTGELFF.

The CDR3 sequence: CASTLGADSYNEQFF. The DNA for the CDR3 is TGTGCCAGCACCCTGGGGGCGGATTCCTACAATGAGCAGTTCTTC. This rearrangement joins TRBV27 to TRBJ2-1; possibly TRBD1 for D (6 bases). Germline CDR1 reads MNHEY; CDR2 reads SMNVEV (reference sequence). The ends were cut back, 7 bases at V and 1 base at J, with 14 bases in the middle. The CDR3 contains 15 residues.

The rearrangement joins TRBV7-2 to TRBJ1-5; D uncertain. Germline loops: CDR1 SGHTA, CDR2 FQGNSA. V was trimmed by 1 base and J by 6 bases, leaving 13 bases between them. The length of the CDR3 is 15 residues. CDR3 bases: TGTGCCAGCAGCTTAGGGACGGCTCGGGGTCAGCCCCAGCATTTT. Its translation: CASSLGTARGQPQHF.

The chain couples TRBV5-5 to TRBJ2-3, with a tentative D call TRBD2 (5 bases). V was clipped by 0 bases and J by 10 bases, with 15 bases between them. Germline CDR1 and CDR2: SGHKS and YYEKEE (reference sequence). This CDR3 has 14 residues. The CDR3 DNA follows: TGTGCCAGCAGCTTGGGGGCCGACTATATGGCGCAGTATTTT. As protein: CASSLGADYMAQYF.

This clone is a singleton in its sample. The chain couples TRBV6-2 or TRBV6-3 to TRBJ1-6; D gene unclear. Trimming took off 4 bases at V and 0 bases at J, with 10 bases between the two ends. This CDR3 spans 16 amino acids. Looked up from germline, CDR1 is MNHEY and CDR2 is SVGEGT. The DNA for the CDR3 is TGTGCCAGCAGTTTAACAGAAGGCTCCTATAATTCACCCCTCCACTTT. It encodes CASSLTEGSYNSPLHF.

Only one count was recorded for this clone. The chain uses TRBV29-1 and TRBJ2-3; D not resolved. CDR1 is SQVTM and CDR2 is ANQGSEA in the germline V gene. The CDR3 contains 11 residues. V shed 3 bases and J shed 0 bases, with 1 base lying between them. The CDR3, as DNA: TGCAGCGTTGATAGCACAGATACGCAGTATTTT. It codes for CSVDSTDTQYF.

This CDR3 reads CASSQGGVEQFF. CDR3 sequence (DNA): TGTGCCAGCAGCCAAGGGGGGGTGGAGCAGTTCTTC. The chain recombines TRBV4-2 with TRBJ2-1, with D possibly TRBD2 on 6 matching bases. Trimming removed 1 base at V and 10 bases at J, with 8 bases between. From germline, CDR1 is LGHNA and CDR2 YNFKEQ. This CDR3 contains 12 residues.

The chain's CDR3 is CAISDNRDEQFF. The CDR3 DNA is TGTGCCATCAGTGATAATAGGGATGAGCAGTTCTTC. V is TRBV10-3 and J is TRBJ2-1; D unclear. V was cut by 3 bases and J by 8 bases, with 8 bases left in between. The length of the CDR3 is 12 residues. From germline, CDR1 is ENHRY and CDR2 SYGVKD.

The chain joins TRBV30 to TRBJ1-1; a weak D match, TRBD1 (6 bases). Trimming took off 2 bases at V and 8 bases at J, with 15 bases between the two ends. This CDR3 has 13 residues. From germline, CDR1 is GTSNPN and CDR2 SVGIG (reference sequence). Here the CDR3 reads CAWSQDSYKEAFF. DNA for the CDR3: TGTGCCTGGAGTCAGGACAGCTATAAAGAAGCTTTCTTT.

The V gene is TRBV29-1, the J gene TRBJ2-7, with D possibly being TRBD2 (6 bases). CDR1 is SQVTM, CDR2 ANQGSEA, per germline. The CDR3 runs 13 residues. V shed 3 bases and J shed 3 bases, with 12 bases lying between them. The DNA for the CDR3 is TGCAGCGTTGAGGAGGGCAAGGACTACGAGCAGTACTTC. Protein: CSVEEGKDYEQYF.